This T cell receptor beta chain originates from a study of T cells in Graves' hyperthyroidism and ophthalmopathy. The sample holds many counts of this clonotype. Germline assignment: CDR1 MNHEY and CDR2 SMNVEV (reference sequence). V lost 5 bases and J 7 bases, leaving 21 bases between the germline ends. The CDR3 loop spans 16 amino acids. The TCR beta CDR3 regions underwent amplification using RNA transcripts as the source. With the HTBI primer set, the TCR CDR3 went through a first round of RT-PCR. TCRdb passed the multiplex PCR reads through MiXCR, listing each CDR3 protein once. The top ten clones hold over 7.5% of a sample with fewer than 550,000 distinct CDR3 sequences, less than 20% of them seen once.

This sequence was found in a young woman with Graves' hyperthyroidism. The chain joins TRBV27 to TRBJ2-1, with TRBD2 as a possible D gene (6 bases). The specimen was blood. CDR3 coding DNA: TGTGCCAGCAGTCAATCCGCCCGGGGAGGATGGAATGAGCAGTTCTTC. It encodes CASSQSARGGWNEQFF.